The source of this T cell receptor (beta chain) is a study of shared clonotypes between healthy human individuals. The study, taken as a whole, reports: A limitation of the genetic and exposure-history diversity represented arose from few donors. Sharing across four donors was highest in naive CD4 (around 5%) and lowest in memory CD8 (about 0.4%). Researchers found naive subsets generally carried larger estimated richness than memory subsets.

Assay: immunoSEQ multiplex PCR; the TCRdb copy retains only in-frame clones and omits some. Among some 2 million clones, approximately 95% were seen once, and the ten largest hold about 0.13%. CDR3 length: 15 residues. Germline-derived CDR1 and CDR2 are MNHNY and SVGAGI (reference sequence). The V end lost 5 bases, the J end lost 0 bases, and 11 bases lay between the germline ends. In the case of this clone: Its antigen is unidentified.

Sequences were obtained from naive CD4+ T cells sorted from blood. Regarding subset: CD45RA+ positively selected. The TCR comes from a man aged 18 to 30 in good health. This chain connects TRBV6-6 to TRBJ1-3, with a tentative D call TRBD1 (6 bases). The CDR3 is CASSDTGTSGNTIYF. The CDR3, as DNA: TGTGCCAGCAGTGACACAGGGACCTCTGGAAACACCATATATTTT.